These T cell receptor beta chains were read from a single sample in a study of molecular identifiers for immune sequencing clone quantification. TCRdb reanalysed the PCR reads using MiXCR and keeps one entry per CDR3 protein. Of 400,000 to 600,000 distinct CDR3 sequences listed, around a fifth are singletons. What was sequenced was naive CD8+ T cells from blood, with Jurkat cell RNA spiked in. The receptors were sampled from a human donor in good health. Some libraries in this study had Jurkat cell RNA spiked in. Each CDR3 is given with its conserved first and last residue. Each record gives: clone size, D gene, V gene, J gene, CDR3 DNA, CDR3 protein. The D gene is left open where the match is weak. Only some rows state a clone size, as once, few, many or a class for expanded clones.

>NA|TRBD1|TRBV19|TRBJ2-1
TGTGCCAGTAGTAGCCGGGACAGGGTACATGAGCAGTTCTTC
CASSSRDRVHEQFF
>NA|TRBD1|TRBV4-3|TRBJ1-4
TGCGCCAGCAGCCAAGACGGACAGGTCCTTAATGAAAAACTGTTTTTT
CASSQDGQVLNEKLFF
>NA|NA|TRBV5-1|TRBJ2-7
TGCGCCAGCAGATTAGGTTGGAACGAGCGGTACTTC
CASRLGWNERYF
>few|NA|TRBV27|TRBJ2-7
TGTGCCAGCAGGGGGTTGGCCTACGAGCAGTACTTC
CASRGLAYEQYF
>once|NA|TRBV4-1|TRBJ1-3
TGCGCCAGCAGCCAAGATAGAGTGATTGAGTGGAACACCATATATTTT
CASSQDRVIEWNTIYF
>many|NA|TRBV19|TRBJ2-3
TGTGCCAGTAGTTTCCCGGTCCCCACAGATACGCAGTATTTT
CASSFPVPTDTQYF
>few|NA|TRBV7-9|TRBJ2-7
TGTGCCAGCAGCCATACGTCCAACTTCTACGAGCAGTACTTC
CASSHTSNFYEQYF
>NA|TRBD1|TRBV20-1|TRBJ2-7
TGCAGTGCTAGAGATCAGGACAGGGGGTACGAGCAGTACTTC
CSARDQDRGYEQYF
>few|NA|TRBV19|TRBJ2-6
TGTGCCAGTAGTATAATAGGGGTAGGGAACTCTGGGGCCAACGTCCTGACTTTC
CASSIIGVGNSGANVLTF
>many|NA|TRBV20-1|TRBJ2-7
TGCAGTGCTAGTTCTTGGGGTCTGAGGGAGCAGTACTTC
CSASSWGLREQYF
>many|TRBD2|TRBV4-3|TRBJ2-3
TGCGCCAGCAGCCAACTAGCGGGTTTCGGCACAGATACGCAGTATTTT
CASSQLAGFGTDTQYF
>many|NA|TRBV29-1|TRBJ1-1
TGCAGCGTTGATCTGTACACTGAAGCTTTCTTT
CSVDLYTEAFF
>NA|TRBD1|TRBV19|TRBJ2-7
TGTGCCAGTAGTATATGGGACAGCAGCTCCTACGAGCAGTACTTC
CASSIWDSSSYEQYF
>NA|TRBD2|TRBV20-1|TRBJ2-3
TGCAGTACTAGTCTGAAGGGGGGGGTAGCGGGAGCGACAGATACGCAGTACTTT
CSTSLKGGVAGATDTQYF
>NA|TRBD2|TRBV15|TRBJ2-1
TGTGCCACCAGCAGACCGGGGGGGGACTGCCTCGGGAATGAGCAGCTCTTC
CATSRPGGDCLGNEQLF
>NA|TRBD1|TRBV25-1|TRBJ1-6
TGTGCCAGCAGGGACAGGGGACCTTCGTCTTCACCCCTCCACTTT
CASRDRGPSSSPLHF
>NA|TRBD2|TRBV4-3|TRBJ2-5
TGCGCCAGCAGCCAAGAGCTAGCGGGGGGGCCCTTACGAGAGACCCAGTACTTC
CASSQELAGGPLRETQYF
>NA|TRBD2|TRBV5-4|TRBJ2-1
TGTGCCAGCAGCCCAAGGATCGGACTAGCGGGGGAGCCTGAGCAGTTCTTC
CASSPRIGLAGEPEQFF
>many|NA|TRBV27|TRBJ1-1
TGTGCCACCGGAGAACTGGGTGGAACTGAAGCTTTCTTT
CATGELGGTEAFF
>NA|NA|TRBV20-1|TRBJ2-3
TGCAGTGCAGACAGCTGGAGCACAGATACGCAGTATTTT
CSADSWSTDTQYF
>many|TRBD1|TRBV2|TRBJ1-2
TGTGCCAGCAGTGGGGACAGGTCGGCCTATGGCTACACCTTC
CASSGDRSAYGYTF
>NA|TRBD2|TRBV19|TRBJ2-3
TGTGCCAGTAGTATTTCGGGGGGGCACACAGATACGCAGTATTTT
CASSISGGHTDTQYF
>few|NA|TRBV12-3/TRBV12-4|TRBJ1-5
TGTGCCAGCAGTTTCGGTTTGGGCGCCAATCAGCCCCAGCATTTT
CASSFGLGANQPQHF
>NA|NA|TRBV4-1|TRBJ1-1
TGCGCCAGCAGCCAAGATCAAACGAGTAACGCTGAAGCTTTCTTT
CASSQDQTSNAEAFF
>NA|TRBD2|TRBV6-2/TRBV6-3|TRBJ2-7
TGTGCCAGCAGTTCACGGGGGAGGGACCCCTCCTACGAGCAGTACTTC
CASSSRGRDPSYEQYF
>many|NA|TRBV5-1|TRBJ2-7
TGCGCCAGCAGCTTATCGTTCGGTAGGGACGAGCAGTACTTC
CASSLSFGRDEQYF
>many|NA|TRBV7-9|TRBJ2-3
TGTGCCAGCAGCTTACCTAGCACAGATACGCAGTATTTT
CASSLPSTDTQYF
>once|NA|TRBV20-1|TRBJ2-5
TGCAGTACTCTTATTTTTGAACAAGAGACCCAGTACTTC
CSTLIFEQETQYF
>NA|NA|TRBV6-1|TRBJ1-1
TGTGCCACTTTTGATCCTGAAGCTTTCTTT
CATFDPEAFF
>many|NA|TRBV5-6|TRBJ2-7
TGTGCCAGCAGCTTGGGCGGAGGAAGCTCCTACGAGCAGTACTTC
CASSLGGGSSYEQYF
>many|TRBD1|TRBV7-2|TRBJ2-7
TGTGCCAGCAGCGGGACAGGGCCTACCTACGAGCAGTACTTC
CASSGTGPTYEQYF
>few|NA|TRBV5-1|TRBJ2-2
TGCGCCAGCAGCTTGTGGGACACCGGGGAGCTGTTTTTT
CASSLWDTGELFF
>NA|NA|TRBV6-2/TRBV6-3|TRBJ2-1
TGTGCCAGCACGACCTACAATGAGCAGTTCTTC
CASTTYNEQFF
>few|NA|TRBV10-1|TRBJ2-7
TGCGCCAGCAGCGCTGACAGGATCTACGAGCAGTACTTC
CASSADRIYEQYF
>few|NA|TRBV12-3/TRBV12-4|TRBJ2-7
TGTGCCAGACTCTCTAGGAGGACCTACGAGCAGTACTTC
CARLSRRTYEQYF
>many|NA|TRBV6-5|TRBJ2-7
TGTGCCAGCAGTTACGATGGGGGATCCTACGAGCAGTACTTC
CASSYDGGSYEQYF
>many|NA|TRBV29-1|TRBJ1-1
TGCAGCGTGCCTCCCGTGAAGGATGGGGGCACTGAAGCTTTCTTT
CSVPPVKDGGTEAFF
>few|TRBD2|TRBV12-3/TRBV12-4|TRBJ2-1
TGTGCCAGCAATCTCCTTCTGGGCGGGGGGAAGAATGAGCAGTTCTTC
CASNLLLGGGKNEQFF
>NA|NA|TRBV5-6|TRBJ1-1
TGTGCCAGCGGCTTATCAACCGTCACTGAAGCTTTCTTT
CASGLSTVTEAFF
>NA|NA|TRBV13|TRBJ1-2
TGTGCCAGCAGGGGCAGGGCGAACTATGGCTACACCTTC
CASRGRANYGYTF
>many|NA|TRBV20-1|TRBJ1-5
TGCAGTGCTAACCGGGACACCGGTCCGCCCCAGCATTTT
CSANRDTGPPQHF
>many|NA|TRBV12-5|TRBJ1-1
TGTGCTAGTGGGCTAGGGCAGAACACTGAAGCTTTCTTT
CASGLGQNTEAFF
>NA|TRBD1|TRBV15|TRBJ1-1
TGTGCCACCACCCTCATCCCGGGACAGGGGGAGGACACTGAAGCTTTCTTT
CATTLIPGQGEDTEAFF
>NA|NA|TRBV7-9|TRBJ2-7
TGTGCCAGCAGCCCACCAGACAAACACTACGAGCAGTGCTTC
CASSPPDKHYEQCF
>few|NA|TRBV4-1|TRBJ2-5
TGCGCCAGCAGCCAAGGGAGGGGAAGAGAGCAAGAGACCCAGTACTTC
CASSQGRGREQETQYF
>many|NA|TRBV4-1|TRBJ2-1
TGCGCCAGCAGCCGCGGTACCGTGGATGAGCAGTTCTTC
CASSRGTVDEQFF
>many|NA|TRBV2|TRBJ2-5
TGTGCCAGCAGTGAATGGGACTTACAAGAGACCCAGTACTTC
CASSEWDLQETQYF
>many|NA|TRBV13|TRBJ2-4
TGTGCCAGCAGCGGCTACTCATCACTAGCCAAAAACATTCAGTACTTC
CASSGYSSLAKNIQYF
>NA|NA|TRBV11-2|TRBJ2-3
TGTGCCAGCAGCCCTGAAGGGACGGAGAGCACAGATACGCAGTATTTT
CASSPEGTESTDTQYF
>NA|NA|TRBV7-3|TRBJ2-2
TGTGCCAGCAGCCAGGGGGCGGGGGAGCTGCTTTTT
CASSQGAGELLF
>many|NA|TRBV12-3/TRBV12-4|TRBJ2-5
TGTGCCAGCAGTTTCCGTGAGACCCAGTACTTC
CASSFRETQYF
>few|NA|TRBV27|TRBJ1-2
TGTGCCAGCAGTTTCCAGGGGAACCCCCAGTACTATGGCTACACCTTC
CASSFQGNPQYYGYTF
>many|NA|TRBV28|TRBJ1-6
TGTGCCAGCAGTTTTCGAGGAAAGTTTGGACCCCTCCACTTT
CASSFRGKFGPLHF
>NA|NA|TRBV7-3|TRBJ2-1
TGTGCCAGCAGCTTAGGTGGGGGATACAATGAGCAGCTCTTC
CASSLGGGYNEQLF
>few|NA|TRBV6-1|TRBJ1-1
TGTGCCAGCAGTGATGAGGATGTCGTCAGGGCAGCATCTGAAGCTTTCTTT
CASSDEDVVRAASEAFF
>few|TRBD2|TRBV6-2/TRBV6-3|TRBJ2-5
TGTGCCAGCAGTTACGGGGACTACGGGACCCAGTACTTC
CASSYGDYGTQYF
>many|NA|TRBV7-9|TRBJ1-1
TGTGCCAGCAGCCCTCCTCCGGGGGAACAGGGATATACTGAAGCTTTCTTT
CASSPPPGEQGYTEAFF
>many|NA|TRBV20-1|TRBJ2-3
TGCAGTGCTAGAGATAACTCAGATACGCAGTATTTT
CSARDNSDTQYF